Below, 20 T cell receptor beta chains from the same sample are listed, as sequenced in a study of T cell responses to AZD1222 COVID-19 vaccine. Produced via immunoSEQ multiplex PCR; TCRdb's table is partial and in-frame only. The sample shows approximately 160,000 clones, 92% of them seen only once. The sample here was peripheral blood, taken 28 days after the second AZD1222 dose. These receptors were taken from an adult who received the AZD1222 COVID-19 vaccine.

The chain is built from TRBV9 and TRBJ1-4; no definite D call. V lost 0 bases, J lost 0 bases, and 6 bases lay in between. The CDR3 sequence is 15 residues long. Germline loops: CDR1 SGDLS, CDR2 YYNGEE. As DNA, the CDR3 is TGTGCCAGCAGCGTAGGGCAGTCAACTAATGAAAAACTGTTTTTT. It specifies CASSVGQSTNEKLFF.

This clone was seen once. V is TRBV3-1 (or the pseudogene TRBV3-2) and J is TRBJ2-7; 7 bases map to TRBD2. Trimming cost V 4 bases and J 1 base; bases outside gene matches: 7. The germline gives CDR1 LGHDT, CDR2 YNNKEL (reference sequence). This CDR3 contains 15 residues. CDR3 nucleotide sequence: TGTGCCAGCAGCCCCCCGGGGGGATCGTCCTACGAGCAGTACTTC. Protein: CASSPPGGSSYEQYF.

The chain uses TRBV6-5 and TRBJ2-7, with 9 bases lining up with TRBD1. Trimming took 6 bases from V and 0 from J; bases not matched to a gene: 3. Germline CDR1 reads MNHEY; CDR2 reads SVGAGI. This CDR3 is built from 14 residues. CDR3 protein: CASSKQGASYEQYF. Here the CDR3 DNA reads TGTGCCAGCAGCAAACAGGGGGCCTCCTACGAGCAGTACTTC.

The chain uses TRBV5-4 and TRBJ2-3; 7 positions match TRBD1. This CDR3 has 14 residues. Trimming at V came to 4 bases and at J to 5 bases, leaving 7 bases not matched to a gene. CDR1 is SGHNT, CDR2 YYREEE, per germline (reference sequence). The CDR3 region is CASSPDRSKDTQYF. As DNA, the CDR3 is TGTGCCAGCAGCCCGGACAGGAGTAAAGATACGCAGTATTTT.

V usage is TRBV6-5 and J usage is TRBJ2-3; D is perhaps TRBD2 (6 bases). There are 12 residues in the CDR3. CDR1 MNHEY and CDR2 SVGAGI come from the germline V gene. Trimming stripped 2 bases from V and 8 bases from J, with 8 bases between. Written as DNA, the CDR3 is TGTGCCAGCAGTTACGTGGGGGGTACGCAGTATTTT. It is translated as CASSYVGGTQYF.

This clone was recorded once. The gene calls are TRBV3-1 (or the pseudogene TRBV3-2) and TRBJ2-3; D not certain. The CDR3 has 14 residues. Trimming took 4 bases from V and 1 from J, leaving 9 bases between them. Germline V CDR1 and CDR2: LGHDT, YNNKEL (reference sequence). Here the CDR3 reads CASSLQSGTDTQYF. The CDR3 DNA is TGTGCCAGCAGCCTACAGTCGGGCACAGATACGCAGTATTTT.

This clone was counted a single time. The chain recombines TRBV7-3 with TRBJ1-1; possible D gene TRBD1, 5 bases. Germline CDR1 reads SGHTA; CDR2 reads FQGTGA. This CDR3 has 13 residues. Trimming removed 5 bases at V and 5 bases at J, with 12 bases between. The CDR3, as DNA: TGTGCCAGCAGCCCGCGCCGGGGGACTGAAGCTTTCTTT. This gives the protein CASSPRRGTEAFF.

The rearrangement uses TRBV5-4 and TRBJ1-5, with a possible D match to TRBD1 (5 bases). The CDR3 is made up of 15 amino acids. Germline V gives CDR1 SGHNT, CDR2 YYREEE (reference sequence). Trimming cost V 3 bases and J 2 bases, with 12 bases left between them. CDR3 sequence: CASSYGGAGNQPQHF. The CDR3 nucleotides read TGTGCCAGCAGCTACGGAGGGGCGGGCAATCAGCCCCAGCATTTT.

The V call is TRBV30, the J call TRBJ2-7; 10 bases fit TRBD1. This CDR3 is 16 amino acids long. Germline lookup yields CDR1 GTSNPN and CDR2 SVGIG (reference sequence). Trimming at V came to 3 bases and at J to 6 bases, leaving 14 bases not matched to a gene. The CDR3 region has the DNA TGTGCCTGGAGAGCTAAACCCGGGACAGGGGTTCTCGAGCAGTACTTC. This gives the protein CAWRAKPGTGVLEQYF.

The chain recombines TRBV6-5 with TRBJ1-1, with D possibly being TRBD1 (6 bases). CDR3 length equals 14 residues. V was shortened by 3 bases and J by 5 bases, with 13 bases between the two germline ends. Germline assignment: CDR1 MNHEY and CDR2 SVGAGI. CDR3 bases: TGTGCCAGCAGTTATAGGGGAAGGGGGACTGAAGCTTTCTTT. The encoded protein is CASSYRGRGTEAFF.

The V gene is TRBV3-1 (or the pseudogene TRBV3-2), the J gene TRBJ2-3; D gene ambiguous. Trimming stripped 4 bases from V and 3 bases from J, with 23 bases between. CDR1 and CDR2 from the germline V gene are LGHDT and YNNKEL (reference sequence). The CDR3 has 18 residues. This CDR3 is CASSPLGPSWGTTDTQYF. The CDR3 DNA sequence: TGTGCCAGCAGCCCTCTTGGCCCTTCGTGGGGAACAACAGATACGCAGTATTTT.

This chain connects TRBV10-1 to TRBJ1-1; 7 nucleotides line up with TRBD1. The V and J ends lost 3 bases and 1 base, in that order; junction bases with no gene match: 2. Germline lookup yields CDR1 WNHNN and CDR2 SYGVQD (reference sequence). The CDR3 extends over 14 amino acids. The DNA for the CDR3 is TGCGCCAGCAGTGAACAGGGGAGGAACACTGAAGCTTTCTTT. Translating it yields CASSEQGRNTEAFF.

This clone was recorded only once. The rearrangement uses TRBV9 and TRBJ1-1; no clear D. This CDR3 contains 15 residues. Trimming took 0 bases from V and 3 from J, leaving 12 bases between them. CDR1 and CDR2 (germline): SGDLS, YYNGEE. The CDR3 loop reads CASSVGPDYDTEAFF. CDR3 in DNA: TGTGCCAGCAGCGTAGGTCCGGATTATGACACTGAAGCTTTCTTT.

The V and J genes are TRBV9 and TRBJ1-6; perhaps TRBD1 as D (5 bases). The CDR3 sequence is 15 residues long. V lost 3 bases, J lost 7 bases, and 14 bases lay in between. Germline CDR1 is SGDLS and CDR2 is YYNGEE. The CDR3 here is CASSAEAGTNSPLHF. The DNA for the CDR3 is TGTGCCAGCAGCGCAGAGGCGGGGACGAATTCACCCCTCCACTTT.

DNA of the CDR3: TGTGCCAGCAGCCAAGCCGGAACCGGGGAGCTGTTTTTT. Translated, it gives CASSQAGTGELFF. V is TRBV9 and J is TRBJ2-2, with D unresolved. The CDR3 spans 13 residues. Trimming removed 4 bases from V and 5 bases from J, with 9 bases in between. From germline, CDR1 is SGDLS and CDR2 YYNGEE.

This sequence joins TRBV19 and TRBJ2-1; 14 bases line up with TRBD2. This CDR3 has 15 residues. Germline lookup yields CDR1 LNHDA and CDR2 SQIVND (reference sequence). The V gene end was trimmed by 6 bases and the J gene end by 9 bases; junction bases not matched to a gene: 7. CDR3 protein: CASRPTSGGAGEQFF. For the CDR3, the DNA is TGTGCCAGTAGACCGACTAGCGGGGGGGCAGGTGAGCAGTTCTTC.

The chain uses TRBV2 and TRBJ2-7, with D possibly TRBD1 on 6 matching bases. The V end was cut by 6 bases, the J end by 5 bases, with 11 bases between. There are 12 residues in the CDR3. CDR1 and CDR2 from the germline V gene are SNHLY and FYNNEI. The DNA for the CDR3 is TGTGCCAGCAGAAGGCAGGGGCACGAGCAGTACTTC. Its protein is CASRRQGHEQYF.

The CDR3: CASSLGLRMTIYF. DNA of the CDR3: TGTGCCAGCAGTTTAGGGCTCCGGATGACCATATATTTT. The V gene is TRBV12-3 or TRBV12-4, the J gene TRBJ1-3; D is ambiguous. The V end was cut by 1 base, the J end by 10 bases, with 11 bases between. The CDR3 runs 13 residues.

The V gene is TRBV19, the J gene TRBJ1-4, with TRBD1 identical over 7 bases. The length of the CDR3 is 14 residues. Germline loops: CDR1 LNHDA, CDR2 SQIVND (reference sequence). V dropped 11 bases and J dropped 7; count of bases not matched to a gene: 13. CDR3 sequence: CAGDPRGGFEKLFF. The CDR3 DNA is TGTGCCGGAGACCCCAGGGGGGGATTTGAAAAACTGTTTTTT.

CDR3: CAWSRAFTEAFF. Written as DNA, the CDR3 is TGTGCCTGGAGTCGGGCCTTCACTGAAGCTTTCTTT. The rearrangement links TRBV30 to TRBJ1-1; D unresolved. Germline assignment: CDR1 GTSNPN and CDR2 SVGIG (reference sequence). The CDR3 loop spans 12 amino acids. V lost 2 bases and J 4 bases, leaving 8 bases between the germline ends.